This TCR beta chain is from a study of T cells after posttransplantation cyclophosphamide (dated by TCRdb to about 2016). Study-level background: The study tracked T cell repertoire reconstitution by TRB sequencing after myeloablative bone marrow transplantation using posttransplantation cyclophosphamide as GVHD prophylaxis. Antigen receptor sequencing was done on samples from some 34 PTCy-treated patients and from under 20 related bone marrow donors of those patients. Blood from every one of the approximately 33 PTCy patients who had 1-year posttransplant specimens underwent TRB sequencing. TRB sequencing was also done on up to about 3 additional blood samples from 2 to 5.2 years after transplant in 3 patients, and on pretransplant blood from several patients. Because TRA and TRB clonality were tightly correlated in fewer than ten samples, subsequent TCR analyses were focused on TRB only. Public TRB sequences were compared against a database of over 3,000 sequences linked to responses to pathogens, tumor antigens, self-antigens and alloantigens. The paper as a whole reports these results and caveats: Across fewer than 55 patients, TRB clonality was highly associated with recipient CMV seropositivity and CMV reactivation, and PTCy diversity was similar to diversity in CNI/methotrexate controls. The TRB repertoires of T cells infiltrating skin or GI tract showed only limited overlap with the TRB repertoires of T cells in blood. At 1-2 months, donor-recipient similarity was low but rose over the first year, and the later blood repertoires were often dominated by donor CD8+ memory clones.

The treatment or condition label of this sample denotes: high-dose cyclophosphamide on days +3 and +4 as single-agent GVHD prophylaxis. Busulfan and fludarabine conditioning, a related or unrelated marrow graft, and cyclophosphamide on days +3 and +4 were given to PTCy patients. PTCy-treated patients came from a prospective multi-institutional clinical trial. Mononuclear cells from peripheral blood and bone marrow were separated by Ficoll-Hypaque density centrifugation and then cryopreserved. Sorting of CD4+ and CD8+ T cells, including naive and memory subsets, was performed by FACS on a FACSAria II. Genomic DNA was the input for TRB sequencing, which was run either with the immunoSEQ assay at survey resolution or with the hsTCRB kit. The paper's data handling went like this. The immunoSEQ software handled the initial read processing, while the LymphoSeq R package was used for the repertoire analyses. Clonality was computed as 1 minus normalized Shannon entropy, and a Gini coefficient was also calculated for each TRB dataset. To infer phenotypes in unsorted samples, TRB sequences from sorted subsets of the recipient or donor were mapped onto unsorted samples from the same recipient. TCRdb mirrors the immuneACCESS table, restricted to in-frame sequences. Some clones are absent from its copies; in checked studies, under half trace to an unresolved V gene, and the reason for the others is unknown. V and J calls and clone size are as listed in that table; D and trimming were resolved from the DNA. Here the sample has more than 9,000 clones; about 89% occur a single time. The top ten constitute 25% to 35% of the sample.

The CDR3 starts with the cysteine, ends with the phenylalanine, and has 15 residues. The read is trimmed to its CDR3 DNA, 45 bases read in frame from base 1. Via the germline V gene, CDR1 is SNHLY and CDR2 FYNNEI. As regards this clone: Its antigen is not yet known. The germline gene is not matched at one end of the junction; a read error may be the cause.

Rearrangement joined TRBV2 to TRBJ1-1; 10 central bases correspond to TRBD1. The sample here was CD4+ T cells sorted from PBMCs, taken after allogeneic stem cell transplant with posttransplant cyclophosphamide. This clonotype was sampled from a male patient in his thirties who received an allogeneic stem cell transplant from a related donor, was CMV-positive, and had acute GVHD only. Some T cells may have been brought in with the graft after a transplant. The bases are TGTGCCAGCAGCGGGACAGGGGCGGTGAAGACTGAAGCTTTCTTT. Translated, it reads CASSGTGAVKTEAFF. Extended through the reference TRBV2 and TRBJ1-1 proteins, this CDR3 yields the full variable domain: EPEVTQTPSHQVTQMGQEVILRCVPISNHLYFYWYRQILGQKVEFLVSFYNNEISEKSEIFDDQFSVERPDGSNFTLKIRSTKLEDSAMYFCASSGTGAVKTEAFFGQGTRLTVV.